These T cell receptor beta chains were read from a single sample in a study of CD8+ T cells in alopecia areata. Here immunoSEQ multiplex PCR was the method, and the copy in TCRdb shows in-frame clones only, minus some. The profile shows 110,000 or so clones, around two fifths of them singletons. Sequencing was performed on CD4+ T cells sorted from blood. The receptor set was obtained from a human donor with alopecia areata. Both conserved end residues are part of each CDR3. The D gene is left open where the match is weak. The size field is filled for only some rows; it gives once, few, many or a size class.

j_gene: TRBJ2-7; abundance: NA; d_gene: NA; v_gene: TRBV18; CDR3nt: TGTGCCAGCTCACCACCGTCGTACAGGGCCCACGAGCAGTACTTC; CDR3aa: CASSPPSYRAHEQYF
j_gene: TRBJ2-1; abundance: NA; d_gene: NA; v_gene: TRBV30; CDR3nt: TGTGCCTGGAGTCGCAGTTGGGATGAGCAGTTCTTC; CDR3aa: CAWSRSWDEQFF
j_gene: TRBJ2-2; abundance: few; d_gene: TRBD1; v_gene: TRBV5-1; CDR3nt: TGCGCCAGCAGCTTTGGACAGGGGGCGAACACCGGGGAGCTGTTTTTT; CDR3aa: CASSFGQGANTGELFF
j_gene: TRBJ2-5; abundance: few; d_gene: NA; v_gene: TRBV7-3; CDR3nt: TGTGCCAGCAGCTCGTACGGAGGGACCCAGTACTTC; CDR3aa: CASSSYGGTQYF
j_gene: TRBJ1-6; abundance: few; d_gene: TRBD1; v_gene: TRBV27; CDR3nt: TGTGCCAGCAGCGACAGGGGAGTCGGTTCACCCCTCCACTTT; CDR3aa: CASSDRGVGSPLHF
j_gene: TRBJ2-3; abundance: few; d_gene: TRBD1; v_gene: TRBV5-1; CDR3nt: TGCGCCAGCAGCGGGACAGGGAGGGCAGATACGCAGTATTTT; CDR3aa: CASSGTGRADTQYF
j_gene: TRBJ2-5; abundance: NA; d_gene: NA; v_gene: TRBV5-1; CDR3nt: TGCGCCAGCAGCTTGGCTAGCACGGGACAGACCCAGTACTTC; CDR3aa: CASSLASTGQTQYF
j_gene: TRBJ2-1; abundance: few; d_gene: NA; v_gene: TRBV18; CDR3nt: TGTGCCAGCTCGCGCCGGCGGGACTTATCCTACAATGAGCAGTTCTTC; CDR3aa: CASSRRRDLSYNEQFF
j_gene: TRBJ2-7; abundance: NA; d_gene: NA; v_gene: TRBV27; CDR3nt: TGTGCCAGCAGTTTATTAGGGCGGATGACCTACGAGCAGTACTTC; CDR3aa: CASSLLGRMTYEQYF
j_gene: TRBJ2-7; abundance: NA; d_gene: NA; v_gene: TRBV5-1; CDR3nt: TGCGCCAGCAGCTTGGGACAGACGACCTACGAGCAGTACTTC; CDR3aa: CASSLGQTTYEQYF
j_gene: TRBJ1-1; abundance: NA; d_gene: TRBD1; v_gene: TRBV7-9; CDR3nt: TGTGCCAGCAGCCTACGATGGACAGGGATGAACACTGAAGCTTTCTTT; CDR3aa: CASSLRWTGMNTEAFF
j_gene: TRBJ1-2; abundance: NA; d_gene: NA; v_gene: TRBV6-5; CDR3nt: TGTGCCAGCAGTTACCGGGGAAGATCCTTCTATGGCTACACCTTC; CDR3aa: CASSYRGRSFYGYTF
j_gene: TRBJ2-6; abundance: NA; d_gene: NA; v_gene: TRBV30; CDR3nt: TGTGCCTGGAGTGTAGCTGACGGGGCGGACGTCCTGACTTTC; CDR3aa: CAWSVADGADVLTF
j_gene: TRBJ1-1; abundance: NA; d_gene: NA; v_gene: TRBV6-5; CDR3nt: TGTGCCAGCAGTCGGACAGTGAACACTGAAGCTTTCTTT; CDR3aa: CASSRTVNTEAFF
j_gene: TRBJ2-4; abundance: NA; d_gene: TRBD1; v_gene: TRBV5-1; CDR3nt: TGCGCCAGCAGCCCCGGGACAGCCTTTAACATTCAGTACTTC; CDR3aa: CASSPGTAFNIQYF
j_gene: TRBJ2-7; abundance: NA; d_gene: NA; v_gene: TRBV25-1; CDR3nt: TGTGCCAGCAGTGAACCGGGCAGTACATACGAGCAGTACTTC; CDR3aa: CASSEPGSTYEQYF
j_gene: TRBJ1-1; abundance: NA; d_gene: NA; v_gene: TRBV5-1; CDR3nt: TGCGCCAGCAGCTTGGAAGTTAGATACAGGGAGTCGGCTACTGAAGCTTTCTTT; CDR3aa: CASSLEVRYRESATEAFF
j_gene: TRBJ2-2; abundance: NA; d_gene: TRBD1; v_gene: TRBV30; CDR3nt: TGTGCCTGGAGCCCCGATCGGACAGGGAACACCGGGGAGCTGTTTTTT; CDR3aa: CAWSPDRTGNTGELFF
j_gene: TRBJ2-1; abundance: few; d_gene: NA; v_gene: TRBV7-8; CDR3nt: TGTGCCAGCAGCTTAGGGGGAGCGGCAGTCAATGAGCAGTTCTTC; CDR3aa: CASSLGGAAVNEQFF
j_gene: TRBJ2-7; abundance: NA; d_gene: NA; v_gene: TRBV14; CDR3nt: TGTGCCAGCAGCCGGGACGCTTACGAGCAGTACTTC; CDR3aa: CASSRDAYEQYF
j_gene: TRBJ2-1; abundance: few; d_gene: NA; v_gene: TRBV11-2; CDR3nt: TGTGCCAGCAGCCCACCATGGAGAGGGGCGGGCAATGAGCAGTTCTTC; CDR3aa: CASSPPWRGAGNEQFF
j_gene: TRBJ2-7; abundance: few; d_gene: NA; v_gene: TRBV29-1; CDR3nt: TGCAGCGTGCTCAGGGTGGAAAGGGGCGAGCAGTACTTC; CDR3aa: CSVLRVERGEQYF
j_gene: TRBJ1-6; abundance: many; d_gene: TRBD1; v_gene: TRBV5-8; CDR3nt: TGTGCCAGCAGCTGGGGACAGGGGTTGAATAATTCACCCCTCCACTTT; CDR3aa: CASSWGQGLNNSPLHF
j_gene: TRBJ1-6; abundance: once; d_gene: TRBD1; v_gene: TRBV27; CDR3nt: TGTGCCAGCAGTTTATCGCCGACCGGGACAGCAAATTCACCCCTCCACTTT; CDR3aa: CASSLSPTGTANSPLHF
j_gene: TRBJ2-3; abundance: few; d_gene: NA; v_gene: TRBV4-3; CDR3nt: TGCGCCAGCAGCCAAGGGAGCGGCGGCCCCGATACGCAGTATTTT; CDR3aa: CASSQGSGGPDTQYF
j_gene: TRBJ2-2; abundance: few; d_gene: NA; v_gene: TRBV29-1; CDR3nt: TGCAGCGTTGAGCAGCAGGGGTCGGGGGAGCTGTTTTTT; CDR3aa: CSVEQQGSGELFF
j_gene: TRBJ2-6; abundance: NA; d_gene: NA; v_gene: TRBV9; CDR3nt: TGTGCCAGCAGCGTAGTAGACGGTAGACAGCGCTCTGGGGCCAACGTCCTGACTTTC; CDR3aa: CASSVVDGRQRSGANVLTF
j_gene: TRBJ1-6; abundance: NA; d_gene: NA; v_gene: TRBV5-6; CDR3nt: TGTGCCAGCAGTCTCCCCGATTCACCCCTCCACTTT; CDR3aa: CASSLPDSPLHF
j_gene: TRBJ1-1; abundance: once; d_gene: NA; v_gene: TRBV29-1; CDR3nt: TGCAGCGTCGGCTTCACAGGGAAAGGCACTGAAGCTTTCTTT; CDR3aa: CSVGFTGKGTEAFF
j_gene: TRBJ2-7; abundance: NA; d_gene: TRBD1; v_gene: TRBV19; CDR3nt: TGTGCCAGTCGACAGGGACAGGGTACCGACGAGCAGTACTTC; CDR3aa: CASRQGQGTDEQYF
j_gene: TRBJ2-5; abundance: few; d_gene: TRBD1; v_gene: TRBV27; CDR3nt: TGTGCCAGCAGTTCTATGACAGGGGAGATTTGGGTCGAGACCCAGTACTTC; CDR3aa: CASSSMTGEIWVETQYF
j_gene: TRBJ2-5; abundance: NA; d_gene: NA; v_gene: TRBV7-8; CDR3nt: TGTGCCAGCATGCGGGGAGAGACCCAGTACTTC; CDR3aa: CASMRGETQYF
j_gene: TRBJ1-1; abundance: NA; d_gene: NA; v_gene: TRBV29-1; CDR3nt: TGCAGCGTTGAAGAATCTGGGGAAACTGAAGCTTTCTTT; CDR3aa: CSVEESGETEAFF
j_gene: TRBJ1-4; abundance: once; d_gene: NA; v_gene: TRBV4-2; CDR3nt: TGTGCCAGCACCACCCGGGGGCAGGATAATGAAAAACTGTTTTTT; CDR3aa: CASTTRGQDNEKLFF
j_gene: TRBJ2-7; abundance: few; d_gene: TRBD2; v_gene: TRBV29-1; CDR3nt: TGCAGCGTGCCATCCGGGGGGGCATACGAGCAGTACTTC; CDR3aa: CSVPSGGAYEQYF
j_gene: TRBJ2-5; abundance: NA; d_gene: NA; v_gene: TRBV7-3; CDR3nt: TGTGCCAGCAGCCAAGCGGTATTCGAGACCCAGTACTTC; CDR3aa: CASSQAVFETQYF
j_gene: TRBJ2-1; abundance: NA; d_gene: NA; v_gene: TRBV28; CDR3nt: TGTGCCAGCAGCGGGCCCGGCGATGAGCAGTTCTTC; CDR3aa: CASSGPGDEQFF
j_gene: TRBJ2-1; abundance: few; d_gene: TRBD2; v_gene: TRBV7-9; CDR3nt: TGTGCCAGCAGCCCAGGGGCTAGCGGGAGCCTTTACAATGAGCAGTTCTTC; CDR3aa: CASSPGASGSLYNEQFF
j_gene: TRBJ1-2; abundance: NA; d_gene: NA; v_gene: TRBV30; CDR3nt: TGTGCCTGGAGTGTAATGGGGGGCTACACCTTC; CDR3aa: CAWSVMGGYTF
j_gene: TRBJ2-2; abundance: NA; d_gene: NA; v_gene: TRBV28; CDR3nt: TGTGCCAGCAGTCAGGAGTACACCGGGGAGCTGTTTTTT; CDR3aa: CASSQEYTGELFF
j_gene: TRBJ1-6; abundance: few; d_gene: NA; v_gene: TRBV7-9; CDR3nt: TGTGCCAGCTCCTGGGGCGGGGGGAATTCACCCCTCCACTTT; CDR3aa: CASSWGGGNSPLHF
j_gene: TRBJ1-1; abundance: NA; d_gene: NA; v_gene: TRBV11-2; CDR3nt: TGTGCCAGCAGCCGTCTACCCACGGTGAACACTGAAGCTTTCTTT; CDR3aa: CASSRLPTVNTEAFF
j_gene: TRBJ2-3; abundance: NA; d_gene: TRBD2; v_gene: TRBV2; CDR3nt: TGTGCCAGCGGGACTAGCGGGGGCACAGATACGCAGTATTTT; CDR3aa: CASGTSGGTDTQYF